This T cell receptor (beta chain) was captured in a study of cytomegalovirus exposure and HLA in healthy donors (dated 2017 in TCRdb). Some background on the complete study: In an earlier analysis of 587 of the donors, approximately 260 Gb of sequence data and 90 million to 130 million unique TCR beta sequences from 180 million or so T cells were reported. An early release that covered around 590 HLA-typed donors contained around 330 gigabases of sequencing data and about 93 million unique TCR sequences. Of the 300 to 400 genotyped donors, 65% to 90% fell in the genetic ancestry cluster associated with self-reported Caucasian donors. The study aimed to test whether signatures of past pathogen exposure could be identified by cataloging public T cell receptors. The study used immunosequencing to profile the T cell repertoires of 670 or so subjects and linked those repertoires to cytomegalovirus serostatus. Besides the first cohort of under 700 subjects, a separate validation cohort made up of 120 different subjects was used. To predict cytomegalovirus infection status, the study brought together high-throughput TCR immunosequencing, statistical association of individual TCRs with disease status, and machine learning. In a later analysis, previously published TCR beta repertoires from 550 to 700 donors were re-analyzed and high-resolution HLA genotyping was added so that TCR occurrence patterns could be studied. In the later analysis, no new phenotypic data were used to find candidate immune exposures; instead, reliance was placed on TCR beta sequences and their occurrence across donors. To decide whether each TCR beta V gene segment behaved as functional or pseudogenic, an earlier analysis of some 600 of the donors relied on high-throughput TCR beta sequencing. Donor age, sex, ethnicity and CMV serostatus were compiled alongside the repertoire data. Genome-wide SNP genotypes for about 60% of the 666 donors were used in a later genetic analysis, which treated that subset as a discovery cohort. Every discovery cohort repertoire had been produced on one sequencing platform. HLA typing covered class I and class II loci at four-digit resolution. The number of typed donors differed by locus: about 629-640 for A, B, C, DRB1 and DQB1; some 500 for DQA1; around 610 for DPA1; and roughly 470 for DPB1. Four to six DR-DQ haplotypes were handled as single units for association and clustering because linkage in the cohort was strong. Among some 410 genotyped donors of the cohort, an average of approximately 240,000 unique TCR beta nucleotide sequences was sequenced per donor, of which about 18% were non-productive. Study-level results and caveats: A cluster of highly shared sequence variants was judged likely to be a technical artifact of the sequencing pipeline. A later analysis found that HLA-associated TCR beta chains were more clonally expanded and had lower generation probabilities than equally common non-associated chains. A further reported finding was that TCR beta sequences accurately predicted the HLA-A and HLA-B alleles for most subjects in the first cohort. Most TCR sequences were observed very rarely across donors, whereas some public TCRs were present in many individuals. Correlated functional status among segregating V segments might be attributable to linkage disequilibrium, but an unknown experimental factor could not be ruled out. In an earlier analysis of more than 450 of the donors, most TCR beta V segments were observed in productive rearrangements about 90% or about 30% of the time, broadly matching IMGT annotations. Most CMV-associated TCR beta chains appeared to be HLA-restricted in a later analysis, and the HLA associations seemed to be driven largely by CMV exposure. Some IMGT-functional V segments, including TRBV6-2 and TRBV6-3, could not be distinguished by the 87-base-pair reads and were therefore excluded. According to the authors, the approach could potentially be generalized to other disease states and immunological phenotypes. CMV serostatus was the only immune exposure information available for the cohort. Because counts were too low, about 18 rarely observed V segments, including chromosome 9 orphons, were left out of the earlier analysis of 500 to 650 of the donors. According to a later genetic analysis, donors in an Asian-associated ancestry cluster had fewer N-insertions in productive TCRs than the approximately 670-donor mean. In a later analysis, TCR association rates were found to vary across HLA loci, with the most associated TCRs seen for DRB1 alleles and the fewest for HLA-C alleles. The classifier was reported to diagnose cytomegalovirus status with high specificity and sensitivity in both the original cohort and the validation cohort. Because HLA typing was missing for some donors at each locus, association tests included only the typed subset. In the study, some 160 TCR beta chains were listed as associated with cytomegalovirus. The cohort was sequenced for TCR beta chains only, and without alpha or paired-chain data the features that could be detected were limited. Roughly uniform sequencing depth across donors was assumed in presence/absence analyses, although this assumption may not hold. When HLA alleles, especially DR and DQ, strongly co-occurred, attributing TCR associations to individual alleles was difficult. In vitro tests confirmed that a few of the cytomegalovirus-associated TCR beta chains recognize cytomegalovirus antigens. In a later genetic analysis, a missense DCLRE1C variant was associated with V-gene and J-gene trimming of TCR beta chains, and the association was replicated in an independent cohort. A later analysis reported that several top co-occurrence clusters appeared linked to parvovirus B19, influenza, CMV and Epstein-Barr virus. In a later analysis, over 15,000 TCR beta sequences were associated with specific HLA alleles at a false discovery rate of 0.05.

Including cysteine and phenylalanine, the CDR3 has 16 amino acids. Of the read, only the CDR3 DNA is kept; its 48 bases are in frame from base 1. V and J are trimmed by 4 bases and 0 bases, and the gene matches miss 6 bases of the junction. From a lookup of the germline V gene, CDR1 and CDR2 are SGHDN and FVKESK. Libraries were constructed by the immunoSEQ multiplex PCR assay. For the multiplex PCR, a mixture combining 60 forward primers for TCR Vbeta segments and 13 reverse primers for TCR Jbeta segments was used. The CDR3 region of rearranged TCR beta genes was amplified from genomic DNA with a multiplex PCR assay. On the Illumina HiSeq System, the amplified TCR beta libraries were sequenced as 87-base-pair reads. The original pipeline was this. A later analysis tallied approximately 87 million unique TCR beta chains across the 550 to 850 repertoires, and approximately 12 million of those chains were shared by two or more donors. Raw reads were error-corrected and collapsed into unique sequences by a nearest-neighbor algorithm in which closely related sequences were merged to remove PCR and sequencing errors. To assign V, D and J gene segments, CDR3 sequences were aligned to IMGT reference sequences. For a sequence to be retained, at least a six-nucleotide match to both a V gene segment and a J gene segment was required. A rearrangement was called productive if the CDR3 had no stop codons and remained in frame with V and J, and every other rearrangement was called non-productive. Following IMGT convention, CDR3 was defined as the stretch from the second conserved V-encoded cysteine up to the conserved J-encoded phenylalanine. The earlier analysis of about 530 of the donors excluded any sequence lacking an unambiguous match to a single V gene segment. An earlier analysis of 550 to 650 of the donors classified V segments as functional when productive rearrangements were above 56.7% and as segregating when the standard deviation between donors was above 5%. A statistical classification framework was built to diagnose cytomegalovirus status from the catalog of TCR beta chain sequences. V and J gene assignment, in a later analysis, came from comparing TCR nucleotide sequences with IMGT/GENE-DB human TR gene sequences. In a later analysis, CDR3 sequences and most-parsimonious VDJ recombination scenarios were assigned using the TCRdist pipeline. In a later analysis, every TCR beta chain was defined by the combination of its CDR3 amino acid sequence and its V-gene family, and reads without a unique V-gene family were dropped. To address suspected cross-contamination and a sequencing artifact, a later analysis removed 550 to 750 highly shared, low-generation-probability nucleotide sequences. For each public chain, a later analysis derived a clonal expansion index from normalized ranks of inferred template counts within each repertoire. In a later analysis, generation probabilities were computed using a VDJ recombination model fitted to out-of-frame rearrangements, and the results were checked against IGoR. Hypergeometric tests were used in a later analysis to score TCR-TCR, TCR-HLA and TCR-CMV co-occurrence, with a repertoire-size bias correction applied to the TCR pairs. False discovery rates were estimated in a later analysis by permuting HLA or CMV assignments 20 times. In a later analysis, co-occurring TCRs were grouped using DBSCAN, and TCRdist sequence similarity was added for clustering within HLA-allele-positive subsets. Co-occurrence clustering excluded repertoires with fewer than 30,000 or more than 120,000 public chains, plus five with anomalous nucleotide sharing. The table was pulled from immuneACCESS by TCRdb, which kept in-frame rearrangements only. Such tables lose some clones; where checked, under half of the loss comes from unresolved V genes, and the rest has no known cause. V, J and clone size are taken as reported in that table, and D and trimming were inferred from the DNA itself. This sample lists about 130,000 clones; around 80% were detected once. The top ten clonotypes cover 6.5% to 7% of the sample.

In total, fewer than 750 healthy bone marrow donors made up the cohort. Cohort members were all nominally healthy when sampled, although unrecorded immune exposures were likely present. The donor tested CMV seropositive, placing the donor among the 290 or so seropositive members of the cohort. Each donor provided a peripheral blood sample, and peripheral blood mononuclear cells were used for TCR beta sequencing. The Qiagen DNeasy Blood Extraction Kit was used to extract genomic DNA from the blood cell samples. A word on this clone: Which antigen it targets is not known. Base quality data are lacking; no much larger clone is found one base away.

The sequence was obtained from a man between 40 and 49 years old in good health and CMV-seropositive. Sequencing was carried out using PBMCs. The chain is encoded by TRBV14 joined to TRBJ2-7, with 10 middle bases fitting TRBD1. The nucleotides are TGTGCCAGCAGCCCAAGACAGGGGGCGAGCTCCTACGAGCAGTACTTC. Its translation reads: CASSPRQGASSYEQYF.